The present entry profiles one T cell receptor beta chain with its context. No antigen is known for it. It was via CD45RO/CCR7/CD25/CD127/CD95/CD27 that CD4+ naive, central memory, regulatory and stem cell-like memory cells were sorted. Expressed TCRB transcripts were sequenced after all isolated RNA was converted to cDNA. Assay: immunoSEQ multiplex PCR; the TCRdb copy retains only in-frame clones and omits some. The sample shows some 240,000 clones, 16% of them seen only once. The CDR3 contains 12 residues. The V end was cut by 2 bases, the J end by 7 bases, with 8 bases between. Germline V lookup: CDR1 SGHDN, CDR2 FVKESK. The sample belongs to a study of beta chain features in type 1 diabetes. General study findings and limits: Shortening of TCRB CDR3s, moderate but significant, appeared in all four CD4+ subsets of Type 1 diabetes patients. A greater similarity of naive, central memory and Treg TCRB repertoires was seen among patients than among healthy donors.

The sequenced sample consisted of naive CD4+ T cells from blood. The chain couples TRBV14 to TRBJ2-5, with no clear D. The sequence came from a man aged 25 to 40 with type 1 diabetes. CDR3: CASSQNRMTQYF. The CDR3 nucleotides read TGTGCCAGCAGCCAAAATAGGATGACCCAGTACTTC. Full variable domain (rest looked up from reference TRBV14 and TRBJ2-5): EAGVTQFPSHSVIEKGQTVTLRCDPISGHDNLYWYRRVMGKEIKFLLHFVKESKQDESGMPNNRFLAERTGGTYSTLKVQPAELEDSGVYFCASSQNRMTQYFGPGTRLLVL.